This TCR beta chain is drawn from a study of esophageal squamous cell carcinoma under preoperative chemotherapy. The V gene's germline CDR1 is SGHTA and CDR2 FQGNSA. V was trimmed by 1 base and J by 6 bases, leaving 6 bases between them. This CDR3 has 13 amino acids. As for time point: after preoperative PTX-NDP chemotherapy. TCRdb called the PCR reads again in MiXCR, with one record for every CDR3 protein. Here the sample spans around 34,000 distinct CDR3 sequences, around 50% being singletons. The sequence was collected from a human donor with esophageal squamous cell carcinoma. The donor label of this sample is uncertain. The chain recombines TRBV7-2 with TRBJ2-2, with D perhaps assigned TRBD1 or TRBD2 (5 bases each). This material was acquired from a patient given preoperative chemotherapy. Here the CDR3 DNA reads TGTGCCAGCAGCTTAGGAGGGGCCGGGGAGCTGTTTTTT. It yields the protein CASSLGGAGELFF.